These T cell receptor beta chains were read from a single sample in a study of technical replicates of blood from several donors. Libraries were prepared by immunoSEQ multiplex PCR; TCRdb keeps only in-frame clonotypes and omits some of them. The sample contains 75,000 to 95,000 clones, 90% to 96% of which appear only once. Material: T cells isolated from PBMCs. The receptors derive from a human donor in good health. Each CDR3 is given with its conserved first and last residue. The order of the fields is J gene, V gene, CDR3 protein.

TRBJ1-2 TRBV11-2 CASSLYLESYGYTF
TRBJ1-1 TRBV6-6 CASVISGGEAFF
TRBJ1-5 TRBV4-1 CASSQDPGQSNQPQHF
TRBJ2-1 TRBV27 CASSPLTTGTRNEQFF
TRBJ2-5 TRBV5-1 CASSLSGGLTGETQYF
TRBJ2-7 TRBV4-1 CASSQEAPSGRAYEQYF
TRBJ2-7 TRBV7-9 CASSTSYEQYF
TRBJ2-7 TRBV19 CASSMSGRGNEQYF
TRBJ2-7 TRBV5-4 CASSPQRDAYEQYF
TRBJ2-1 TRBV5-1 CASSPGTGWNEQFF
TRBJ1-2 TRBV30 CAWSERMTGANYGYTF
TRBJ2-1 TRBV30 CAIPRTSAINEQFF
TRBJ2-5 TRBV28 CASSLVLQGYEETQYF
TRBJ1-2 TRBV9 CASSVDDSVYGYTF
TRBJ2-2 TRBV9 CASSVGLFGELFF
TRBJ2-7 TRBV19 CASRGGTESSYEQYF
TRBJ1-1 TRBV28 CASSRFSGGKTEAFF
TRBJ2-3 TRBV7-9 CASSLGSPSPGGPGDTQYF
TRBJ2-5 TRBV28 CASSLYLAGVGETQYF
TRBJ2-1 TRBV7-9 CASSLDSFYNEQFF
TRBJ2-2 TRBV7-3 CASSNTGTAAGELFF
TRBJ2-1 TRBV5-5 CASSLGASGQYNEQFF
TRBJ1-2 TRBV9 CASSPGTGFNGYTF
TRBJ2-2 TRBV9 CASSRTGTGELFF
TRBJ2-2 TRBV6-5 CASSLSGSNTGELFF
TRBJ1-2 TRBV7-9 CASSLVSGVYGYTF
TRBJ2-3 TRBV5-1 CASSLYEGTDTQYF
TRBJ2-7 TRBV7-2 CASSLHGLAGAKAEQYF
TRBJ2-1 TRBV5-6 CASSLPAGYNEQFF
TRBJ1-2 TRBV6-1 CAGNTGYYGYTF
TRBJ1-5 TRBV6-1 CASNGDGDQPQHF
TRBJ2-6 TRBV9 CASSVAYSLGDRSGANVLTF
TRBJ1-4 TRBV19 CASSPRVANEKLFF
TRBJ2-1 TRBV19 CASSFTSRNEQFF
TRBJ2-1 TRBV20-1 CSAARNEQFF
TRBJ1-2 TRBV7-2 CASSPHGGNYGYTF
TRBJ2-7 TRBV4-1 CASSQGRTGKFYEQYF
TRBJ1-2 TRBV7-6 CASSPSPRGRGNYGYTF
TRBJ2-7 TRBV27 CASSFNRQSYEQYF
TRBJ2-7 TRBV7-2 CASSPTGVYEQYF
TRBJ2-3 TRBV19 CASSFDLQGASTDTQYF
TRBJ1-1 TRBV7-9 CASSLADSGAFF
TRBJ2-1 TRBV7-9 CASSSPLGLADNEQFF
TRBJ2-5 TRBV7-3 CASSLTPSTGGQETQYF
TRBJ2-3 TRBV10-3 CAISLTSGAFTDTQYF
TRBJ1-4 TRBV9 CASSPGGTTNEKLFF
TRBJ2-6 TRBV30 CAWKYGANVLTF
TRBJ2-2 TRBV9 CASSVDSSGATGELFF
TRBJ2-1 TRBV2 CAPRRERYNEQFF
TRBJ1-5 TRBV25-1 CASSESGLGLPQHF
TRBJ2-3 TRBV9 CASSVDWLAGGTDTQYF
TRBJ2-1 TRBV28 CASSSLWEGSYNEQFF